This TCR beta chain was identified during a study of cytomegalovirus exposure and HLA in healthy donors. Study summary: A subsequent analysis stated that the roughly 130 validation repertoires were run on the same platform as the approximately 700 first-cohort repertoires.

Of note for this clone: Antigen specificity is unknown.

The V and J ends lost 2 bases and 5 bases, in that order; junction bases with no gene match: 11. The CDR3 runs 16 residues. Germline loops: CDR1 MNHEY, CDR2 SVGAGI. Data came from immunoSEQ multiplex PCR; TCRdb stores just in-frame clones and leaves some out. The sample records some 49,000 clones, roughly 92% being singletons. Regarding the study as a whole: Under in vitro conditions, a few CMV-associated chains were confirmed as specific for CMV antigens. Cytomegalovirus-associated status was assigned to some 180 TCR beta chains. First-cohort TCR clusters were later found to tend to co-occur in the roughly 120 validation repertoires.

The V call is TRBV6-5, the J call TRBJ2-7, with 8 bases that match TRBD1. The sequencing input was PBMCs. This receptor was identified in a man aged 18-30 years in good health and CMV-seronegative. The CDR3 DNA reads as TGTGCCAGCAGTTACATAACGGTGGACAGGGTCCACGAGCAGTACTTC. Its translation: CASSYITVDRVHEQYF.